One and the same sample provided the 9 T cell receptor beta chains below, sequenced in a study of STAT5B mutations in CD4+ large granular lymphocyte leukemia. Method: immunoSEQ multiplex PCR; TCRdb's copy keeps in-frame clones and lacks some. The sample consists of about 29,000 clones, around 78% of them appearing once. The source material was CD4+ T cells from blood buffy coats. All receptors come from a human donor in good health.

This clone was counted between two and nine times. CDR3 sequence: CAISDPSTVEGQYF. As DNA, the CDR3 is TGTGCCATCAGTGACCCTTCGACAGTCGAGGGTCAGTACTTC. J is TRBJ2-5 and V is TRBV10-3; the D gene could be TRBD1 or TRBD2 (5 bases each). Germline values: CDR1 ENHRY, CDR2 SYGVKD. This CDR3 has 14 residues. Trimming took 3 bases from V and 11 from J, leaving 19 bases between them.

V gene TRBV4-1 combines with J gene TRBJ2-7; D uncertain. The germline V gene encodes CDR1 MGHRA and CDR2 YSYEKL. The CDR3 totals 13 residues. With 1 base removed from V and 7 bases from J, the gap between germline ends came to 11 bases. The CDR3 DNA reads as TGCGCCAGCAGCCAAGTTCTGGGCGTAGAGCAGTACGTC. Amino acid sequence: CASSQVLGVEQYV.

The J gene is TRBJ2-2, the V gene TRBV13; 7 bases agree with TRBD2. V shed 2 bases, J shed 7 bases, and the junction held 7 bases outside the gene matches. This CDR3 is built from 15 residues. The germline gives CDR1 PRHDT, CDR2 FYEKMQ (reference sequence). The CDR3 reads CASSLSQAGLGELFF. CDR3 nucleotide sequence: TGTGCCAGCAGCTTATCCCAAGCGGGGCTCGGGGAGCTGTTTTTT.

This chain connects TRBV20-1 to TRBJ1-1; no clear D. The CDR3 has 10 residues. The V and J ends lost 2 bases and 11 bases respectively, with 9 bases between them. Germline CDR1 and CDR2: DFQATT and SNEGSKA (reference sequence). CDR3 protein: CSARSSGAFF. The CDR3 DNA is TGCAGTGCTAGAAGCAGTGGGGCTTTCTTT.

The chain employs TRBV6-5 and TRBJ1-1, with a tentative D call TRBD1 (5 bases). Germline values: CDR1 MNHEY, CDR2 SVGAGI. Trimming took off 6 bases at V and 2 bases at J, with 10 bases between the two ends. The CDR3 contains 13 residues. The CDR3 loop reads CASSPTVNTEAFF. The CDR3 coding sequence is TGTGCCAGCAGCCCGACAGTCAACACTGAAGCTTTCTTT.

The gene calls are TRBV28 and TRBJ2-7, with D possibly TRBD2 on 6 matching bases. Germline CDR1 is MDHEN and CDR2 is SYDVKM. V was trimmed by 5 bases and J by 4 bases, leaving 24 bases between them. The CDR3 consists of 17 residues. CDR3 in DNA: TGTGCCAGCAGTCCTAAACCCGGGCCCGGAGGGTATTACGAGCAGTACTTC. Protein product: CASSPKPGPGGYYEQYF.

The V gene is TRBV7-8, the J gene TRBJ1-3; D is unresolved. CDR1 is SGHVS, CDR2 FQNEAQ, per germline. The CDR3 contains 13 residues. V was cut by 5 bases and J by 4 bases, with 9 bases left in between. CDR3 DNA sequence: TGTGCCAGCAGCCCCCAGTTAGGAAACACCATATATTTT. This gives the protein CASSPQLGNTIYF.

As DNA, the CDR3 is TGTGCCAGTAGTGGAATAAGCGGGAGGGGATCAACCCCCTACGAGCAGTACTTC. Translated, it gives CASSGISGRGSTPYEQYF. The chain carries TRBV19 and TRBJ2-7; 10 positions agree with TRBD2. J lost 2 bases, V lost 5 bases, and 15 bases had no gene match. The CDR3 runs to 18 residues. Germline assignment: CDR1 LNHDA and CDR2 SQIVND (reference sequence).

The chain has TRBV6-1 and TRBJ1-5; no clear D gene. The CDR3 has 14 residues. V lost 3 bases and J 0 bases, leaving 6 bases between the germline ends. CDR1 and CDR2 (germline): MNHNS, SASEGT. CDR3 nucleotide sequence: TGTGCCAGCAGTGACCTTGGTAGCAATCAGCCCCAGCATTTT. Translation: CASSDLGSNQPQHF.